This entry features one TCR beta chain sequence. Its antigen is not identified. This specimen belongs to a study of T cell responses to AZD1222 COVID-19 vaccine. Study-wide points: Among the donors, most were white British and more were female, and clonal diversity was possibly underestimated. Nearly half of spike-specific TCRs reportedly target variant regions that are unmutated in the B.1.351 and B.1.1.7 variants.

Looked up from germline, CDR1 is LNHDA and CDR2 is SQIVND (reference sequence). V was shortened by 11 bases and J by 1 base, with 21 bases between the two germline ends. CDR3 length: 16 residues. TCRdb's copy holds only in-frame clones and misses some; the assay was immunoSEQ multiplex PCR. The data hold approximately 82,000 clones, with about 85% observed a single time. V and J are TRBV19 and TRBJ1-5; D possibly corresponds to TRBD1 (6 bases). This TCR derives from an adult in good health. This material consisted of peripheral blood, taken on day 0 of AZD1222 vaccination. CDR3 DNA: TGTGCCCCCAGGGGCGGGGGGCTAGAGAGCAATCAGCCCCAGCATTTT. Its protein product is CAPRGGGLESNQPQHF.